This paragraph reports one T cell receptor (beta chain). No antigen is known for it. CDR3 length equals 16 residues. J was trimmed by 6 bases and V by 3 bases; bases with no gene match: 12. Germline values: CDR1 SGDLS, CDR2 YYNGEE. This sample was included in a study of cytomegalovirus exposure and HLA in healthy donors. Study conclusions and caveats: In a later analysis, productive TCRs from donors in an Asian-associated ancestry cluster reportedly carried fewer N-insertions than the cohort mean. Highly shared variants forming one cluster were likely a sequencing artifact.

It was with 60 Vbeta and 13 Jbeta primers that the PCR ran. Here immunoSEQ multiplex PCR was the method, and the copy in TCRdb shows in-frame clones only, minus some. The table includes about 150,000 clones, about three quarters detected once. The gene calls are TRBV9 and TRBJ2-1; 7 bases fit TRBD1. Material: PBMCs. This TCR was recovered from a man aged 25-45 years in good health and CMV-seropositive. The CDR3 reads CASSETEYRGGNEQFF. The CDR3 DNA reads TGTGCCAGCAGCGAGACGGAGTACAGGGGCGGCAATGAGCAGTTCTTC.